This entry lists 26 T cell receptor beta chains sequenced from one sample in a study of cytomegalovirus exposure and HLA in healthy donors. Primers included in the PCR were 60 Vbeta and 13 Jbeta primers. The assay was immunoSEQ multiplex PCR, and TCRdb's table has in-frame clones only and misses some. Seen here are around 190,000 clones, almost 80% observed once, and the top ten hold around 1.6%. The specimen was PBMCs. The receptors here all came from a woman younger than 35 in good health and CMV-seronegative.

The CDR3 protein is CASSLRTSGGSYEQYF. The CDR3, as DNA: TGCGCCAGCAGCCTACGGACTAGCGGGGGTTCATACGAGCAGTACTTC. The V and J genes are TRBV5-1 and TRBJ2-7; 13 bases align to TRBD2. In germline, CDR1 is SGHRS, CDR2 YFSETQ. The CDR3 contains 16 residues. The trim removed 4 bases at V and 4 bases at J, leaving 8 bases unmatched. The full variable domain, its missing parts supplied by reference TRBV5-1 and TRBJ2-7, is KAGVTQTPRYLIKTRGQQVTLSCSPISGHRSVSWYQQTPGQGLQFLFEYFSETQRNKGNFPGRFSGRQFSNSRSEMNVSTLELGDSALYLCASSLRTSGGSYEQYFGPGTRLTVT.

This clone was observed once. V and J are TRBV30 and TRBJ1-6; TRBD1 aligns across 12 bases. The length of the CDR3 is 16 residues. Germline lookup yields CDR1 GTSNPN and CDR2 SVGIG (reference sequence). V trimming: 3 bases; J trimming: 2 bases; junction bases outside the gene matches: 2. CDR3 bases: TGTGCCTGGAGGGGACAGGGGGCGACCTATAATTCACCCCTCCACTTT. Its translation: CAWRGQGATYNSPLHF.

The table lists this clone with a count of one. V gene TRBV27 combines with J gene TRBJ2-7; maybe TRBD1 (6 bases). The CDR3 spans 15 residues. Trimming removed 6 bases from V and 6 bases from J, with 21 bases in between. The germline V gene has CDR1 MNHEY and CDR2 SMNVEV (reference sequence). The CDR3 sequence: CASRTSGGHLSEQYF. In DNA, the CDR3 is TGTGCCAGCAGAACCTCTGGGGGACACCTTAGCGAGCAGTACTTC.

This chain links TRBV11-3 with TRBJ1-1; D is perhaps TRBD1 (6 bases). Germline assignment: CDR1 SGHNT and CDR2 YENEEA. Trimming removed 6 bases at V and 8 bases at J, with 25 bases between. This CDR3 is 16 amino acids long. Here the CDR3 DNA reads TGTGCCAGCAGGACCTACAGGGATGGGGATACTAAGGAAGCTTTCTTT. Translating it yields CASRTYRDGDTKEAFF.

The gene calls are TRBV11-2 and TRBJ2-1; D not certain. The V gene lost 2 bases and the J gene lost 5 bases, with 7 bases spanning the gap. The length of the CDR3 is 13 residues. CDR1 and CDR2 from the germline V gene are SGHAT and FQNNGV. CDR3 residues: CASSLRRDNEQFF. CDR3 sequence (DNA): TGTGCCAGCAGCTTACGACGGGACAATGAGCAGTTCTTC. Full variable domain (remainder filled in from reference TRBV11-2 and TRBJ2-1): EAGVAQSPRYKIIEKRQSVAFWCNPISGHATLYWYQQILGQGPKLLIQFQNNGVVDDSQLPKDRFSAERLKGVDSTLKIQPAKLEDSAVYLCASSLRRDNEQFFGPGTRLTVL.

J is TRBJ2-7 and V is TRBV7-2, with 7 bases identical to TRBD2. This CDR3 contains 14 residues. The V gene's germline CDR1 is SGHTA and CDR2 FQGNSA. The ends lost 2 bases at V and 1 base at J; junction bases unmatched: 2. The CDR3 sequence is CASSLLGGSYEQYF. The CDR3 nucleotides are TGTGCCAGCAGCTTACTCGGGGGGTCCTACGAGCAGTACTTC.

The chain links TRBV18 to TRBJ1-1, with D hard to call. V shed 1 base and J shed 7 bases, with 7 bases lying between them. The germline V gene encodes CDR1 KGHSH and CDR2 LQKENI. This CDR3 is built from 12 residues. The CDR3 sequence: CASSPREGEAFF. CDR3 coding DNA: TGTGCCAGCTCACCACGCGAGGGTGAAGCTTTCTTT.

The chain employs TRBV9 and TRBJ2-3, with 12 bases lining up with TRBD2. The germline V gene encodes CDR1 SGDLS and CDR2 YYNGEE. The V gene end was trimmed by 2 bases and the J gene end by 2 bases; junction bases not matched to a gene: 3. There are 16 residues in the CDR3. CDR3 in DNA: TGTGCCAGCAGCGTGGGACTAGCGGGCCTCACAGATACGCAGTATTTT. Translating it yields CASSVGLAGLTDTQYF.

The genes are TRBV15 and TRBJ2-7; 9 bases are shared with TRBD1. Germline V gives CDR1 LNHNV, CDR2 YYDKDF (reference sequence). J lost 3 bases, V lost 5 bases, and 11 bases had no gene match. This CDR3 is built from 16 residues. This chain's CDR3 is CATSPKGDRAGYEQYF. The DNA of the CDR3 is TGTGCCACCAGCCCAAAGGGGGACAGGGCGGGCTACGAGCAGTACTTC.

CDR3 amino acids: CASSRPGSYEQYF. The CDR3 bases are TGTGCCAGCAGCCGCCCAGGTAGCTACGAGCAGTACTTC. The chain uses TRBV6-6 and TRBJ2-7; no reliable D call. Germline assignment: CDR1 MNHNY and CDR2 SVGAGI (reference sequence). This CDR3 comprises 13 residues. Trimming took 6 bases from V and 3 from J, leaving 12 bases between them.

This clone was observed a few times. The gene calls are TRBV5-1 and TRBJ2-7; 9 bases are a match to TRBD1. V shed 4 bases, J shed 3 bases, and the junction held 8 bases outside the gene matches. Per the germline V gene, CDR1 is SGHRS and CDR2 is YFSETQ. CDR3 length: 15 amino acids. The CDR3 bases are TGCGCCAGCAGCCCGAGACAGGGGGTGAGCTACGAGCAGTACTTC. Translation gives CASSPRQGVSYEQYF.

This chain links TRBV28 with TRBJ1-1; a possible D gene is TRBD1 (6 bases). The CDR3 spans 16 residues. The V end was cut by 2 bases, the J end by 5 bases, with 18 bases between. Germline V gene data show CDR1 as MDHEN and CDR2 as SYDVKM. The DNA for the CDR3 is TGTGCCAGCAGTTTAGCGTCGGGCGGGAGGGGGACTGAAGCTTTCTTT. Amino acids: CASSLASGGRGTEAFF.

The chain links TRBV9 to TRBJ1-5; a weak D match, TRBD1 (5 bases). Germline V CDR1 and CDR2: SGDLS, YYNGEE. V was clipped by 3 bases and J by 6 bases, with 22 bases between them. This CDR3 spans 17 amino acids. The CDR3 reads CASSGSRPGGKSQPQHF. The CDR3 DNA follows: TGTGCCAGCAGCGGTAGTCGCCCCGGGGGAAAAAGTCAGCCCCAGCATTTT.

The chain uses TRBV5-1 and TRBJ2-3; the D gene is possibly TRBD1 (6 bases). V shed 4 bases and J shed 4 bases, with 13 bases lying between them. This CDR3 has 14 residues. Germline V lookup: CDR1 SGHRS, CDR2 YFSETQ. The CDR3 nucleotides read TGCGCCAGCAGCCTCAGGACAGTTCCAGATACGCAGTATTTT. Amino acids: CASSLRTVPDTQYF. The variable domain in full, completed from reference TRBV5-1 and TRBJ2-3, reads KAGVTQTPRYLIKTRGQQVTLSCSPISGHRSVSWYQQTPGQGLQFLFEYFSETQRNKGNFPGRFSGRQFSNSRSEMNVSTLELGDSALYLCASSLRTVPDTQYFGPGTRLTVL.

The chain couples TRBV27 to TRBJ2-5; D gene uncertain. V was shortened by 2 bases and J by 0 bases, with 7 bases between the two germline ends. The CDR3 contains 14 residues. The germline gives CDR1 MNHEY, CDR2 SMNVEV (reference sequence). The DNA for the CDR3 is TGTGCCAGCAGTTTAAGCAGGAACCAAGAGACCCAGTACTTC. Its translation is CASSLSRNQETQYF.

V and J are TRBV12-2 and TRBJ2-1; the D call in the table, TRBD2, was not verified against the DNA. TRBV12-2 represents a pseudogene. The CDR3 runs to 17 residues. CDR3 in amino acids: CASRLVTSGRAYNEQFF. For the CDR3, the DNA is TGTGCAAGTCGCTTAGTTACTAGCGGGAGGGCCTACAATGAGCAGTTCTTC.

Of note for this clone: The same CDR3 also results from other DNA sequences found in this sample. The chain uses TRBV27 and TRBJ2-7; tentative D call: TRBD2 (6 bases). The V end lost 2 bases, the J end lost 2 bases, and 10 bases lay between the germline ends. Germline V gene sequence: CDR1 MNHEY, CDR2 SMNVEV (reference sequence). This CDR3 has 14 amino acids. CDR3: CASSLAGPTYEQYF. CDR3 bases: TGTGCCAGCAGTTTAGCGGGACCGACCTACGAGCAGTACTTC.

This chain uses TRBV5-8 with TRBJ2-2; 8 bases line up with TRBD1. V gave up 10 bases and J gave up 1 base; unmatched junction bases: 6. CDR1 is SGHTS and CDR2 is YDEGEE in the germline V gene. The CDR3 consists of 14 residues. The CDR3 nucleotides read TGTGCCGGACAGGGTGGAGAGAACACCGGGGAGCTGTTTTTT. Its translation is CAGQGGENTGELFF.

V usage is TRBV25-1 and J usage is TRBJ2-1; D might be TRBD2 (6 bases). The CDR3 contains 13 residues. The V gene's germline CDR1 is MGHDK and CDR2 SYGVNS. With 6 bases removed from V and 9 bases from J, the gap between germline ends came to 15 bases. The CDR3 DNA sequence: TGTGCCAGCAGGCCCGGAGGGTGGGCTGAGCAGTTCTTC. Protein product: CASRPGGWAEQFF.

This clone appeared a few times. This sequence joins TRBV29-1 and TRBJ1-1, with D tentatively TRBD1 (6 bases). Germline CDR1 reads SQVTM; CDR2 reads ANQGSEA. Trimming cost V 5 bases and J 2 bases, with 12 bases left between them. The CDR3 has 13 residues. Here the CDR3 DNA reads TGCAGCGTTCCGCAGGGGTTAAACACTGAAGCTTTCTTT. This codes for CSVPQGLNTEAFF.

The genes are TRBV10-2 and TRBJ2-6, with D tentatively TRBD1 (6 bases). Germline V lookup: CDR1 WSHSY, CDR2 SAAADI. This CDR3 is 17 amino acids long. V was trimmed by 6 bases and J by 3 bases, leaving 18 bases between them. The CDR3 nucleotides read TGCGCCAGCAGGAGGACAGCGTGGGACCTTGGGGCCAACGTCCTGACTTTC. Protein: CASRRTAWDLGANVLTF.

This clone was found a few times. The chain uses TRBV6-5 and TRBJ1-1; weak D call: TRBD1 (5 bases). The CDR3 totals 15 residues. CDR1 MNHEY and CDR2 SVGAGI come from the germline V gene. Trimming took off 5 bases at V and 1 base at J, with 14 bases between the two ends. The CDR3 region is CASSHFDSPNTEAFF. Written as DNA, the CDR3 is TGTGCCAGCAGTCACTTTGACAGCCCGAACACTGAAGCTTTCTTT.

The CDR3 region is CASSLKREVEQFF. DNA for the CDR3: TGTGCCAGCAGCTTAAAGCGGGAGGTTGAGCAGTTCTTC. The V and J genes are TRBV7-2 and TRBJ2-1; TRBD2 matches 9 bases. Germline trimming cut 2 bases from V and 9 bases from J; bases unmatched to any gene: 2. Germline V gene data show CDR1 as SGHTA and CDR2 as FQGNSA. This CDR3 has 13 residues.

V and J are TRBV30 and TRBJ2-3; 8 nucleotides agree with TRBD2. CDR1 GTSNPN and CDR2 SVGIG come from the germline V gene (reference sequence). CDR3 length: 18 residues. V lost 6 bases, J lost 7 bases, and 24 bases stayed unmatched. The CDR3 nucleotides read TGTGCCTGCCTCGGGGGGGGAAGAACCAAACAGGGCAAGAATACGCAGTATTTT. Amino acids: CACLGGGRTKQGKNTQYF.

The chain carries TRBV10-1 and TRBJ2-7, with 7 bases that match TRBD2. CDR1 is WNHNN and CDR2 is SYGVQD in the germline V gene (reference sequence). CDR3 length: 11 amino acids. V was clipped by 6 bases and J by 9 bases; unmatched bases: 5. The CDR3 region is CASSREGGQYF. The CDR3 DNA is TGCGCCAGCAGCAGGGAGGGAGGGCAGTACTTC.

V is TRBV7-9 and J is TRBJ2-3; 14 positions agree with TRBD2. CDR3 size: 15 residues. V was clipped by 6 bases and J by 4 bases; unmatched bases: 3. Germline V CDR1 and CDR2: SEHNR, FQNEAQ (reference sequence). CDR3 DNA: TGTGCCAGCAGTCGACTAGCGGGAGGGTCAGATACGCAGTATTTT. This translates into CASSRLAGGSDTQYF.